Below, one TCR beta chain is given with its context. Its cognate antigen has yet to be identified. One base away there is no much larger clone; base qualities are not given. The TCR beta CDR3 regions were amplified from the RNA transcripts. A first-round RT-PCR of the TCR CDR3 used the HTBI primer set with the Qiagen OneStep RT-PCR kit. A second multiplex PCR round built the libraries, followed by size selection and purification. Paired-end sequencing of the libraries was performed with 100 bp reads on an Illumina HiSeq2000. As for the original processing: SOAPnuke was used to process the raw data, removing reads that contained adapters or uncalled bases, had a mean Phred below 15, or lacked an exact match to the constant primer or identifier. High-quality paired reads were merged using COPE v1.2.5, and each unique nucleotide sequence was defined as a clonotype. Clonotypes were aligned to IMGT TRBV, TRBD and TRBJ reference segments using MiTCR v1.1. Analysis was restricted to V-J combinations with a frequency above 0.0001, which covered about 99% of repertoires. The TCS score was defined as F50 (clonal expansion) divided by E x V (chaos), with BLOSUM62-based TCRdist calculated between CDR3 peptides within each V-J. Welch's t-statistics and random forest reduced around 550 V-J features to some 14, which were used in a naive Bayes classifier (R e1071). TCRdb reran the public reads through fastp at Q25 and MiXCR, keeping productive beta chains. A single entry per CDR3 protein holds the most common genes and DNA from its merged rows. The V and J calls were not made by the authors but by TCRdb's processing. The sample records roughly 740,000 distinct CDR3 sequences, less than 20% of which are singletons. The ten top clones hold over 7.5% of the sample.

The data are from a study of T cells in Graves' hyperthyroidism and ophthalmopathy (dated by TCRdb to between 2018 and 2021). About the investigation overall: Peripheral blood was collected at initial diagnosis, before any treatment. A discovery cohort of approximately 97 patients, about 44 with Graves' ophthalmopathy and about 58 with stable Graves' hyperthyroidism, was used to find distinguishing TCR V-J signatures. Prospective prediction of ophthalmopathy was tested in an independent validation cohort of 18 to 20 hyperthyroidism patients and approximately 17 patients who later progressed to ophthalmopathy. For training and testing, the 100 or so patients in the discovery cohort were randomly divided in a 7:3 ratio. The study also compared thyroid tissue and blood T-cell repertoires from about six Graves' hyperthyroidism patients. Once sampling was done, hyperthyroidism patients were given methimazole at a starting dose of 30 mg daily, whereas ophthalmopathy patients were given high-dose intravenous methylprednisolone. According to the paper, TCR Vbeta CDR3 sequencing was carried out on about 140 peripheral blood samples, which came from 40 to 45 ophthalmopathy, roughly 75 hyperthyroidism and about 17 progressor patients. Findings and caveats that apply to the study as a whole: In validation, the model predicted progression to ophthalmopathy a median of about 6.5 months before onset, with approximately 71% sensitivity and just under 75% specificity. In cross-validation, a model built on a 13 V-J signature told ophthalmopathy apart from stable hyperthyroidism with approximately 90% sensitivity and around 81% specificity, and in testing the same model reached 80%/75%. No statistical method was used to fix the sample size in advance, and group allocation was not hidden from the investigators. Most expanded thyroid clonotypes (frequency above 0.001) were also found in blood, which suggests that blood repertoires may mirror thyroid immune responses.

For this chain, trimming is 1 base at the V end and 4 bases at the J end, and the number of junction bases without a gene match is 6. Reading from cysteine to phenylalanine, the CDR3 counts 16 amino acids. The DNA shown is the 48-base CDR3, in frame from base 1. A patient counted as having stable Graves' hyperthyroidism if no progression to ophthalmopathy occurred over 18 months of follow-up. The hyperthyroidism patients were between 18 and 65 years old and newly diagnosed, with a disease duration of less than 2 months. Exclusion was applied to patients with uncontrolled infections, other autoimmune diseases, pregnancy or lactation. Diagnoses were based on clinical symptoms, serum thyroxine and TRAb, thyroid ultrasound and orbital computed tomography. PBMCs were separated from around 9.1 ml of fresh peripheral blood using Ficoll-Paque density gradient centrifugation. Total RNA was extracted using Trizol reagent, and RNA quality was assessed on an Agilent 2100 Bioanalyzer.

The sample comprised blood. The sequence is built from TRBV12-3 or TRBV12-4 and TRBJ1-3; 8 bases in the junction line up with TRBD1. This TCR was recovered from a man aged 18 to 29 with Graves' hyperthyroidism. The CDR3 region reads CASSLGGGQGGNTIYF. In nucleotide form, the sequence is TGTGCCAGCAGTTTAGGGGGCGGACAGGGAGGAAACACCATATATTTT.